One sample yielded the 20 T cell receptor beta chains listed below, sequenced in a study of blood T cell repertoires in COVID-19. This table comes from immunoSEQ multiplex PCR, and its TCRdb copy is limited to in-frame clones, with some not included. The sample lists under 150,000 clones, approximately 81% occurring once. Sequencing was performed on peripheral blood. These TCRs come from a human donor in a cohort sampled during active COVID-19.

The V call is TRBV11-2, the J call TRBJ2-1; TRBD2 agrees at 15 bases. This CDR3 contains 15 residues. Germline loops: CDR1 SGHAT, CDR2 FQNNGV. V trimming: 3 bases; J trimming: 10 bases; junction bases outside the gene matches: 4. The CDR3 coding sequence is TGTGCCAGCAGCTTGACGGGGACTAGCGGGGGGGAGCAGTTCTTC. It translates to CASSLTGTSGGEQFF.

This clone was observed a few times. This chain connects TRBV19 to TRBJ1-2; D is ambiguous. Germline V gene lookup returns CDR1 LNHDA and CDR2 SQIVND (reference sequence). The CDR3 contains 13 residues. The V gene lost 5 bases and the J gene lost 8 bases, with 15 bases spanning the gap. The CDR3, as DNA: TGTGCCAGTAGTGCGCTTGAAGGCGGAGGCTACACCTTC. The encoded protein is CASSALEGGGYTF. Complete variable domain (other parts from reference TRBV19 and TRBJ1-2): DGGITQSPKYLFRKEGQNVTLSCEQNLNHDAMYWYRQDPGQGLRLIYYSQIVNDFQKGDIAEGYSVSREKKESFPLTVTSAQKNPTAFYLCASSALEGGGYTFGSGTRLTVV.

V gene TRBV18 combines with J gene TRBJ2-7, with 9 bases that match TRBD1. V dropped 2 bases and J dropped 7; count of bases not matched to a gene: 12. The CDR3 loop spans 16 amino acids. Germline values: CDR1 KGHSH, CDR2 LQKENI. The CDR3 DNA is TGTGCCAGCTCACCAGCTCGGACAGGGGTTCTGGGGGAGCAGTACTTC. It codes for CASSPARTGVLGEQYF.

The rearrangement links TRBV28 to TRBJ1-5, with D unresolved. Germline CDR1 reads MDHEN; CDR2 reads SYDVKM. The CDR3 is 15 residues long. Trimming pared 2 bases from V and 0 bases from J, leaving 8 bases between. CDR3 DNA: TGTGCCAGCAGTTTAGGGCTACATAGCAATCAGCCCCAGCATTTT. This codes for CASSLGLHSNQPQHF.

V usage is TRBV5-4 and J usage is TRBJ1-5; 7 bases map to TRBD1. The CDR3 sequence is 15 residues long. Germline-derived CDR1 and CDR2 are SGHNT and YYREEE (reference sequence). Germline trimming cut 5 bases from V and 0 bases from J; bases unmatched to any gene: 5. Here the CDR3 reads CASRSGTDSNQPQHF. For the CDR3, the DNA is TGTGCCAGCAGATCCGGGACAGATAGCAATCAGCCCCAGCATTTT. The variable domain in full, completed from reference TRBV5-4 and TRBJ1-5, reads ETGVTQSPTHLIKTRGQQVTLRCSSQSGHNTVSWYQQALGQGPQFIFQYYREEENGRGNFPPRFSGLQFPNYSSELNVNALELDDSALYLCASRSGTDSNQPQHFGDGTRLSIL.

The chain uses TRBV7-2 and TRBJ2-1; 11 positions agree with TRBD2. CDR1 is SGHTA and CDR2 is FQGNSA in the germline V gene. The V gene end was trimmed by 2 bases and the J gene end by 7 bases; junction bases not matched to a gene: 7. The CDR3 is 16 amino acids. The CDR3 DNA sequence: TGTGCCAGCAGCTTAAGACGACTAGCGGGGACAAATGAGCAGTTCTTC. Its translation: CASSLRRLAGTNEQFF.

The V call is TRBV11-3, the J call TRBJ1-1, with D perhaps TRBD1 (6 bases). The CDR3 length is 13 residues. V lost 5 bases and J 7 bases, leaving 14 bases between the germline ends. From germline, CDR1 is SGHNT and CDR2 YENEEA. The CDR3 DNA reads TGTGCCAGCAGCCCCCCAGGGGTCAGTGAAGCTTTCTTT. This sequence encodes CASSPPGVSEAFF. Combining the CDR3 with reference TRBV11-3 and TRBJ1-1 gives the whole variable domain EAGVVQSPRYKIIEKKQPVAFWCNPISGHNTLYWYLQNLGQGPELLIRYENEEAVDDSQLPKDRFSAERLKGVDSTLKIQPAELGDSAVYLCASSPPGVSEAFFGQGTRLTVV.

This chain uses TRBV27 with TRBJ2-1; the match to TRBD1 covers 8 bases. The CDR3 sequence is 13 residues long. In germline, CDR1 is MNHEY, CDR2 SMNVEV (reference sequence). Trimming cost V 3 bases and J 6 bases; bases outside gene matches: 1. In DNA form, the CDR3 reads TGTGCCAGCAGTTTGGACAGGGCCAATGAGCAGTTCTTC. Its translation is CASSLDRANEQFF.

The V call is TRBV29-1, the J call TRBJ2-1; the match to TRBD1 covers 9 bases. Germline CDR1 reads SQVTM; CDR2 reads ANQGSEA. This CDR3 has 15 residues. V shed 4 bases and J 2 bases; nucleotides not matched to a gene: 6. CDR3 sequence: CSVARQGVTYNEQFF. CDR3 DNA sequence: TGCAGCGTTGCTCGACAGGGGGTAACCTACAATGAGCAGTTCTTC.

The chain has TRBV5-1 and TRBJ1-2; 9 bases match TRBD1. Germline-derived CDR1 and CDR2 are SGHRS and YFSETQ. V shed 3 bases and J 1 base; nucleotides not matched to a gene: 10. This CDR3 has 17 amino acids. DNA for the CDR3: TGCGCCAGCAGCTCTGGGACAGGGAGCTTCCATAACTATGGCTACACCTTC. Translation: CASSSGTGSFHNYGYTF.

The genes are TRBV9 and TRBJ2-1, with 7 bases matching TRBD1. CDR3 length equals 16 residues. Germline V gives CDR1 SGDLS, CDR2 YYNGEE. V lost 5 bases, J lost 7 bases, and 15 bases stayed unmatched. This CDR3 reads CASSSMTQGVVNEQFF. In DNA, the CDR3 is TGTGCCAGCAGTTCGATGACCCAGGGGGTGGTAAATGAGCAGTTCTTC.

This clone was observed once. The rearrangement joins TRBV7-2 to TRBJ2-5; no clear D gene. The CDR3 is 15 amino acids. Trimming left V 1 base short and J 2 bases short, with 11 bases between. Germline CDR1 reads SGHTA; CDR2 reads FQGNSA. The CDR3 loop is CASSLGLWAQETQYF. The CDR3 DNA follows: TGTGCCAGCAGCTTAGGTTTATGGGCGCAAGAGACCCAGTACTTC.

This clone was recorded only once. The V gene is TRBV28, the J gene TRBJ1-2; 9 bases fit TRBD1. The CDR3 has 14 amino acids. CDR1 is MDHEN, CDR2 SYDVKM, per germline. V trimming: 6 bases; J trimming: 4 bases; junction bases outside the gene matches: 6. The CDR3 reads CASRSGQGFYGYTF. The CDR3 DNA reads TGTGCCAGCAGGTCGGGACAGGGCTTCTATGGCTACACCTTC.

V is TRBV12-3 or TRBV12-4 and J is TRBJ1-4; 9 bases agree with TRBD1. Losses at the gene ends were 6 bases for V and 7 bases for J; bases not matched to a gene: 3. This CDR3 is built from 13 residues. The CDR3 reads CASRGQGIEKLFF. CDR3 coding DNA: TGTGCCAGCAGGGGACAGGGAATTGAAAAACTGTTTTTT.

This clone was recorded only once. The chain uses TRBV7-9 and TRBJ2-3; D is unclear. The CDR3 contains 16 residues. Between the trimmed V and J ends, which lost 4 bases and 2 bases, there was a span of 16 bases. Germline CDR1 is SEHNR and CDR2 is FQNEAQ (reference sequence). CDR3 coding DNA: TGTGCCAGCAGCTCGCCCCTAGACCTGCACACAGATACGCAGTATTTT. Amino acids: CASSSPLDLHTDTQYF.

This clone was seen only a few times. The rearrangement joins TRBV18 to TRBJ1-4; D remains ambiguous. The CDR3 runs to 13 residues. The V end lost 3 bases, the J end lost 8 bases, and 10 bases lay between the germline ends. Germline CDR1 is KGHSH and CDR2 is LQKENI. In DNA, the CDR3 is TGTGCCAGCTCACCGCTTCCTAGGGAAAAACTGTTTTTT. Translated: CASSPLPREKLFF. Together with reference TRBV18 and TRBJ1-4, the CDR3 gives the full variable domain: NAGVMQNPRHLVRRRGQEARLRCSPMKGHSHVYWYRQLPEEGLKFMVYLQKENIIDESGMPKERFSAEFPKEGPSILRIQQVVRGDSAAYFCASSPLPREKLFFGSGTQLSVL.

The chain uses TRBV6-6 and TRBJ2-7; TRBD2 matches at 11 bases. Per germline, CDR1 MNHNY and CDR2 SVGAGI (reference sequence). This CDR3 is built from 15 residues. The V and J ends lost 5 bases and 7 bases, in that order; junction bases with no gene match: 10. CDR3 DNA: TGTGCCAGCAGTCCCCGAGGGACTAGCGGCAATGAGCAGTACTTC. It codes for CASSPRGTSGNEQYF.

The chain combines TRBV6-5 with TRBJ2-7, with D possibly TRBD1 on 6 matching bases. CDR1 is MNHEY and CDR2 is SVGAGI in the germline V gene. Trimming left V 4 bases short and J 4 bases short, with 8 bases between. The CDR3 loop spans 12 amino acids. CDR3 sequence reads: CASSSDRYEQYF. The CDR3 region has the DNA TGTGCCAGCAGTTCCGACAGGTACGAGCAGTACTTC.

This clone was observed a handful of times. This chain uses TRBV7-2 with TRBJ1-2; D is possibly TRBD1 (6 bases). This CDR3 comprises 16 residues. CDR1 and CDR2 (germline): SGHTA, FQGNSA. V was cut by 4 bases and J by 2 bases, with 17 bases left in between. CDR3 residues: CASSSPRQVFNYGYTF. DNA of the CDR3: TGTGCCAGCAGCTCACCGAGACAGGTCTTCAACTATGGCTACACCTTC. Filled out from reference TRBV7-2 and TRBJ1-2, the complete variable domain reads GAGVSQSPSNKVTEKGKDVELRCDPISGHTALYWYRQSLGQGLEFLIYFQGNSAPDKSGLPSDRFSAERTGGSVSTLTIQRTQQEDSAVYLCASSSPRQVFNYGYTFGSGTRLTVV.

The J gene is TRBJ2-5, the V gene TRBV7-3; tentatively, D is TRBD2 (6 bases). Trimming shortened V by 2 bases and J by 4 bases, and 14 bases separated the two germline ends. Germline-derived CDR1 and CDR2 are SGHTA and FQGTGA. The CDR3 loop spans 15 amino acids. CDR3 in amino acids: CASSLSGLTGETQYF. For the CDR3, the DNA is TGTGCCAGCAGCTTATCAGGACTAACAGGAGAGACCCAGTACTTC.